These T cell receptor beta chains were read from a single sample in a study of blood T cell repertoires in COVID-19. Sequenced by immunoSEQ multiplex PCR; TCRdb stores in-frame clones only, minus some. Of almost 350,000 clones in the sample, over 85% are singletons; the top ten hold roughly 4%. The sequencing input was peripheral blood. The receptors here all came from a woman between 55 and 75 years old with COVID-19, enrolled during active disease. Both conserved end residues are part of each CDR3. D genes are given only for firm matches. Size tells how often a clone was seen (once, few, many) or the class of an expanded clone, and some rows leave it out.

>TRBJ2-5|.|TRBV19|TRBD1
TGTGCCAGTAGTTTATCCGGGACAGGGGGCAGAGAGACCCAGTACTTC
CASSLSGTGGRETQYF
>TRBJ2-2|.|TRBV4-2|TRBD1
TGTGCCAGCAGCCAAGGACAGGGAAACACCGGGGAGCTGTTTTTT
CASSQGQGNTGELFF
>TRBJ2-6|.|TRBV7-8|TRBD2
TGTGCCAGCAGCTCCAGACTAGCGGGGGGCCATTCATCGTCCGGGGCCAACGTCCTGACTTTC
CASSSRLAGGHSSSGANVLTF
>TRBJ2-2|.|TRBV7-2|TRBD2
TGTGCCAGCAGCTCGGGACTAGCGGGGCCCGCGAACACCGGGGAGCTGTTTTTT
CASSSGLAGPANTGELFF
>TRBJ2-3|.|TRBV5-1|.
TGCGCCAGCAGCGATCTCGTAGGGGCAGATACGCAGTATTTT
CASSDLVGADTQYF
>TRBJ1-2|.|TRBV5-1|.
TGCGCCAGCAGCTTGACGACCGGAGACTATGGCTACACCTTC
CASSLTTGDYGYTF
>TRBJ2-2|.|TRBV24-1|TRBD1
TGTGCCACCAGTGACCTAGGACAGGGTGGCACCGGGGAGCTGTTTTTT
CATSDLGQGGTGELFF
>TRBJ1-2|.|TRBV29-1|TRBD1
TGCAGCGTTCCGACAGGGGAGAAGGCTAACTATGGCTACACCTTC
CSVPTGEKANYGYTF
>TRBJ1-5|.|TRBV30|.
TGTGCCTGGAGCACAGGGACCAATCAGCCCCAGCATTTT
CAWSTGTNQPQHF
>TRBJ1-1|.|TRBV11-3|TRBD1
TGTGCCAGCAGCTTGACAGGGGGTGAAGCTTTCTTT
CASSLTGGEAFF
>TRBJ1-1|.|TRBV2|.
TGTGCCAGCAGTGACAGTTCCACTGAAGCTTTCTTT
CASSDSSTEAFF
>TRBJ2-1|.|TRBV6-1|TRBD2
TGTGCCAGCAGTGAATCCCCGCGACTAGCGGATGAGCAGTTCTTC
CASSESPRLADEQFF
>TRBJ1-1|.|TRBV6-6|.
TGTGCCAGCAGTTACTCGACATTGAACACTGAAGCTTTCTTT
CASSYSTLNTEAFF
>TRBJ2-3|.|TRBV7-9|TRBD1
TGTGCCAGCAGCTTTCGGACAGGGGCCACAGATACGCAGTATTTT
CASSFRTGATDTQYF
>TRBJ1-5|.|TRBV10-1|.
TGCGCCAGCACGACTGAGCGGGAGTACTGCAATCAGCCCCAGCATTTT
CASTTEREYCNQPQHF
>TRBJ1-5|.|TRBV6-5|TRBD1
TGTGCCAGCAGTCTCGGGACAGATCAGCCCCAGCATTTT
CASSLGTDQPQHF
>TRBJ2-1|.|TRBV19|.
TGTGCCAGTAGTATAAGGGGCGACCCTCTCAATGAGCAGTTCTTC
CASSIRGDPLNEQFF
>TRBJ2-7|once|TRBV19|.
TGTGCCAGTAGTAAGTCGTACAGGGGACTCTCCTACGAGCAGTACTTC
CASSKSYRGLSYEQYF
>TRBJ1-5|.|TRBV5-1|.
TGCGCCAGCAGCCAGACAGGAATGGGCAATCAGCCCCAGCATTTT
CASSQTGMGNQPQHF
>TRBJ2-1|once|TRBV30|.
TGTGCCTGGGCTGGGGGGGGCGCCTCCGACAATGAGCAGTTCTTC
CAWAGGGASDNEQFF
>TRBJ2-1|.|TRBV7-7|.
TGTGCTAGCAGCCGTGCGGGCCTCAACAATGAGCAGTTCTTC
CASSRAGLNNEQFF
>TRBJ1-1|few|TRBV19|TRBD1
TGTGCCAGTAGTTCCCGCCCGGGACAGGGCACTGAAGCTTTCTTT
CASSSRPGQGTEAFF
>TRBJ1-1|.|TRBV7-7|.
TGTGCCAGCAGCCCACAGTTGAACACTGAAGCTTTCTTT
CASSPQLNTEAFF
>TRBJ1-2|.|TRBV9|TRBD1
TGTGCCAGCAGCTCAGACAGGGACGGCTACACCTTC
CASSSDRDGYTF
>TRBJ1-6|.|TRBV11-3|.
TGTGCCAGCAGCTGGGACAATATTTCACCCCTCCACTTT
CASSWDNISPLHF
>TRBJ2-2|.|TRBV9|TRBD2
TGTGCCAGCAGCGATCTAGCGGGGGGCCACACCGGGGAGCTGTTTTTT
CASSDLAGGHTGELFF
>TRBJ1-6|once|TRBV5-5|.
TGTGCCAGTCAAAGAGACATTAATTCACCCCTCCACTTT
CASQRDINSPLHF
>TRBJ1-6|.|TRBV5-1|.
TGCGCCAGCAGCCTGCGGACAGTAGATTCACCCCTCCACTTT
CASSLRTVDSPLHF
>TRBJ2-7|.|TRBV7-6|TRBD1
TGTGCCAGCAGCCGAACAGGGGGCGCGGTTTACGAGCAGTACTTC
CASSRTGGAVYEQYF